This TCR beta chain was sequenced in a study of CD8 T cells in Susac syndrome. It was with random hexamers that about 0.45 to 1 ug RNA was reverse transcribed. TCRdb reanalysed the immunoSEQ multiplex PCR reads using MiXCR and keeps one entry per CDR3 protein. The sample records around 170,000 distinct CDR3 sequences, 85% to 95% being singletons. CDR1 is ENHRY and CDR2 is SYGVKD in the germline V gene. This CDR3 is built from 14 residues. V shed 4 bases, J shed 8 bases, and the junction held 7 bases outside the gene matches. The count of this clonotype is one. This sequence was found in a human donor with Susac syndrome. This chain links TRBV10-3 with TRBJ1-4; 7 bases align to TRBD1. Sequencing used CD8+ T cells from PBMCs. In DNA, the CDR3 is TGTGCCATCAGTGCGGTAGGGGGCAACGAAAAACTGTTTTTT. Its translation is CAISAVGGNEKLFF.